Below, one T cell receptor (beta chain) is given with its context. Its target is not known. Data came from immunoSEQ multiplex PCR; TCRdb stores just in-frame clones and leaves some out. The sample holds roughly 150,000 clones; around 88% are singletons and the top ten take approximately 2.3%. The data derive from a study of T cell responses to AZD1222 COVID-19 vaccine. Study-wide results and caveats: Donors, mostly white British, included more females; clonal diversity was possibly underestimated. Among AZD1222 vaccinees, only 6 or 7 were seropositive at baseline. The breadth and depth of Spike-specific TCRs increased once two AZD1222 doses had been given.

The CDR3 runs to 17 residues. The V gene's germline CDR1 is SGHRS and CDR2 YFSETQ. V lost 0 bases to trimming and J lost 1 base, with 14 bases between them. The clonotype comes from an adult in good health. V and J are TRBV5-1 and TRBJ2-1; D gene ambiguous. The material was peripheral blood, obtained on day 0 of AZD1222 vaccination. The CDR3 sequence is CASSLEGYGSSYNEQFF. Here the CDR3 DNA reads TGCGCCAGCAGCTTGGAAGGTTACGGGTCTTCCTACAATGAGCAGTTCTTC.